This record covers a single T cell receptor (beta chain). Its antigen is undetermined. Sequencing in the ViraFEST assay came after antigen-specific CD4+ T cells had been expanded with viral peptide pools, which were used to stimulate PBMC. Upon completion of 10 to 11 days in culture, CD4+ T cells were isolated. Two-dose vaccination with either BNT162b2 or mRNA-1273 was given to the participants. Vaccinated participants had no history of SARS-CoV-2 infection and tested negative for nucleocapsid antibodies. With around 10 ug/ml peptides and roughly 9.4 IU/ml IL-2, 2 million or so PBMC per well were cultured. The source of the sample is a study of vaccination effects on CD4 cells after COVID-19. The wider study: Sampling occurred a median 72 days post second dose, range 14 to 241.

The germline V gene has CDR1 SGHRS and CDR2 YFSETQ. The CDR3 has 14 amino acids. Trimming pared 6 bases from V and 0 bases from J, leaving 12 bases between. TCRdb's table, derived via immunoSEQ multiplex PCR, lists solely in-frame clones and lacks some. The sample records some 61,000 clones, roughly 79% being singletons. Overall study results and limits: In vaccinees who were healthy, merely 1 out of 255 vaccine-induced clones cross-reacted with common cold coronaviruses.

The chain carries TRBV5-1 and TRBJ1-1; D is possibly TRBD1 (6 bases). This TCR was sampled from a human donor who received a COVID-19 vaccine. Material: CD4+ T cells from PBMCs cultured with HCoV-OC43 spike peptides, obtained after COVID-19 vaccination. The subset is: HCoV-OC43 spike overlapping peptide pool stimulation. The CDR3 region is CASTPDRMNTEAFF. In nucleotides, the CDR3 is TGCGCCAGCACCCCAGACAGGATGAACACTGAAGCTTTCTTT.